Below, one T cell receptor (beta chain) is given with its context. In the source study's methods: Estimation of nucleated cell counts relied on the amplification of reference gene primers. TCRdb keeps only in-frame clones here, not all; method: immunoSEQ multiplex PCR. V and J calls and clone size follow that table, whereas D and trimming were derived from the DNA. The sample holds 70,000 to 95,000 clones; roughly nine tenths are singletons and the top ten take about 5.2%. The length of the CDR3 is 13 residues. The germline V and J ends were trimmed by 3 bases and 4 bases, with 8 bases remaining between them. This specimen comes from a study of blood T cell repertoires in COVID-19. Study details: Some COVID-19 samples were acute and others convalescent; all came from the United States, Italy and Spain. In each case, the material was cDNA or gDNA derived from T cells, B-cell-depleted T cells, or PBMCs.

This clonotype was obtained from a woman older than 75 with active COVID-19. The sequenced sample consisted of peripheral blood. V is TRBV12-3 or TRBV12-4 and J is TRBJ2-3, with TRBD1 as a possible D gene (5 bases). This CDR3 is CASSFQGADTQYF. The CDR3 DNA is TGTGCCAGCAGTTTTCAGGGCGCAGATACGCAGTATTTT.